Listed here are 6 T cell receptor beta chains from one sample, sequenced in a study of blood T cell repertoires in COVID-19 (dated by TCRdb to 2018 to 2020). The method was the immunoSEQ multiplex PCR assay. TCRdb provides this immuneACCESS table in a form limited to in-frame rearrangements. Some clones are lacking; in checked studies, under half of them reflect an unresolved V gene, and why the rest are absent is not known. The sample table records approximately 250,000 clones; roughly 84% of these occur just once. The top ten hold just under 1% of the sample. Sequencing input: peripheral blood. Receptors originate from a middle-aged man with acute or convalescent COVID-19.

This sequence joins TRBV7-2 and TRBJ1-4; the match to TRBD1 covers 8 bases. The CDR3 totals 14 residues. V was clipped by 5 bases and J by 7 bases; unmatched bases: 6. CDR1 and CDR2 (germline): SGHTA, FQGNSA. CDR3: CASSRTGRAEKLFF. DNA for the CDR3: TGTGCCAGCAGCAGGACAGGGAGGGCTGAAAAACTGTTTTTT. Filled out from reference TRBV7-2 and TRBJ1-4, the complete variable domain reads GAGVSQSPSNKVTEKGKDVELRCDPISGHTALYWYRQSLGQGLEFLIYFQGNSAPDKSGLPSDRFSAERTGGSVSTLTIQRTQQEDSAVYLCASSRTGRAEKLFFGSGTQLSVL.

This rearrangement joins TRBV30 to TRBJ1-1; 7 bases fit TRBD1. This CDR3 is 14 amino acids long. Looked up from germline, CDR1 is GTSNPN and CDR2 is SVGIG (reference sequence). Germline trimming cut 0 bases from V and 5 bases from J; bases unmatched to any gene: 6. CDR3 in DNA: TGTGCCTGGAGTGTATCAGGGGGAAGGACTGAAGCTTTCTTT. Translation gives CAWSVSGGRTEAFF.

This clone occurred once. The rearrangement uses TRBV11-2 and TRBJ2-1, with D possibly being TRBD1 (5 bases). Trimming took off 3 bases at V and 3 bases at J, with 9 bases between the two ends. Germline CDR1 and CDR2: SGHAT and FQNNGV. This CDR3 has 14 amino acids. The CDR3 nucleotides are TGTGCCAGCAGCTTTGGTACAGGCTACAATGAGCAGTTCTTC. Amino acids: CASSFGTGYNEQFF.

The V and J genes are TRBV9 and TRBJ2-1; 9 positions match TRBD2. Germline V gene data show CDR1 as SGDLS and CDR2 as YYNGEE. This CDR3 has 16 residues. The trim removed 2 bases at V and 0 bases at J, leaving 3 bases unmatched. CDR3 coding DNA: TGTGCCAGCAGCGTCCTAGCGGGGAGCTCCTACAATGAGCAGTTCTTC. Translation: CASSVLAGSSYNEQFF.

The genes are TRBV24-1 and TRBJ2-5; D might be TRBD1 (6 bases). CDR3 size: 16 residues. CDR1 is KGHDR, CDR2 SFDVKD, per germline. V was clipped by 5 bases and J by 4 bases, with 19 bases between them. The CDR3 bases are TGTGCCACCAGTGTAGGACAGTCTAGGACACTAGAGACCCAGTACTTC. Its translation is CATSVGQSRTLETQYF.

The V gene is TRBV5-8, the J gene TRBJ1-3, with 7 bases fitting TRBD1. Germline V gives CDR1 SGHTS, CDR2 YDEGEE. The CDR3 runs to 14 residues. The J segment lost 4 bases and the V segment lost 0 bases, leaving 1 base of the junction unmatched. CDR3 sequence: CASSLDRGGNTIYF. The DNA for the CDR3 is TGTGCCAGCAGCTTGGACAGGGGAGGAAACACCATATATTTT.